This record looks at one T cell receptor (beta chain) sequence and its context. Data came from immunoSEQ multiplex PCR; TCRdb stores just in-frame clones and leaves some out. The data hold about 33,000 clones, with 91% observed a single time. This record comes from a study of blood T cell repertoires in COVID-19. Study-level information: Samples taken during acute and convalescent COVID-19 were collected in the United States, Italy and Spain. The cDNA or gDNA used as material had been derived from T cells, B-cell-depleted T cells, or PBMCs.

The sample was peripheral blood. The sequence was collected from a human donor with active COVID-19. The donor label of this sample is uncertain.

In DNA, the CDR3 is TGCAGCGGGTTCGGTGGGACAGGGGAGGGCAATGAGCAGTTCTTC. It is translated as CSGFGGTGEGNEQFF. The gene calls are TRBV29-1 and TRBJ2-1; 10 bases are shared with TRBD1. The CDR3 is made up of 15 amino acids. Germline CDR1 and CDR2: SQVTM and ANQGSEA. V lost 7 bases, J lost 6 bases, and 12 bases stayed unmatched.